The 21 T cell receptor beta chains listed next were all sequenced from one sample in a study of radiotherapy plus CTLA-4 blockade in lung cancer. The table came from immunoSEQ multiplex PCR; TCRdb's copy has only in-frame clones and leaves some out. The sample shows roughly 50,000 clones, around four fifths of them seen only once. Sequenced here: peripheral blood, sampled from a patient treated with radiotherapy plus ipilimumab. All receptors come from a human donor with non-small cell lung cancer who had stable disease on radiotherapy plus ipilimumab.

This clone has just a few counts. The chain is built from TRBV6-5 and TRBJ1-1, with 9 bases aligning to TRBD1. The germline V gene encodes CDR1 MNHEY and CDR2 SVGAGI. Trimming cost V 7 bases and J 4 bases; bases outside gene matches: 4. The CDR3 spans 13 residues. For the CDR3, the DNA is TGTGCCAGCATTAGACAGGGGGGCACTGAAGCTTTCTTT. Its protein is CASIRQGGTEAFF.

The table lists this clone with a few counts. V gene TRBV9 combines with J gene TRBJ2-7; D is perhaps TRBD1 (6 bases). Germline lookup yields CDR1 SGDLS and CDR2 YYNGEE. Trimming removed 0 bases at V and 5 bases at J, with 15 bases between. The CDR3 sequence is 15 residues long. CDR3 nucleotide sequence: TGTGCCAGCAGCGTAGATCTGAGCGACAGGAACGAGCAGTACTTC. Translation gives CASSVDLSDRNEQYF.

V usage is TRBV18 and J usage is TRBJ2-1; 9 nucleotides match TRBD1. J gave up 5 bases and V 6 bases, and 5 bases lay outside the gene matches. The CDR3 has 14 amino acids. Germline V lookup: CDR1 KGHSH, CDR2 LQKENI. The CDR3 DNA follows: TGTGCCAGCTCGAAGGACAGGGGTCACAATGAGCAGTTCTTC. It specifies CASSKDRGHNEQFF.

CDR3 nucleotide sequence: TGTGCCAGTGGGACTAGCGGGGACGAGCAGTACTTC. Translated: CASGTSGDEQYF. The rearrangement joins TRBV11-2 to TRBJ2-7; 13 bases align to TRBD2. The CDR3 has 12 residues. The V and J ends lost 9 bases and 5 bases, in that order; junction bases with no gene match: 1. Per germline, CDR1 SGHAT and CDR2 FQNNGV.

This chain uses TRBV7-8 with TRBJ1-2; D is ambiguous. V lost 1 base and J 0 bases, leaving 9 bases between the germline ends. Germline V gene lookup returns CDR1 SGHVS and CDR2 FQNEAQ. The CDR3 is 15 amino acids. The CDR3 is CASSLGPLANYGYTF. The CDR3 DNA is TGTGCCAGCAGCTTAGGGCCCCTAGCTAACTATGGCTACACCTTC.

This clone was observed once. The chain carries TRBV28 and TRBJ1-5, with a tentative D call TRBD1 (5 bases). The V and J ends lost 6 bases and 0 bases respectively, with 12 bases between them. Germline CDR1 MDHEN, CDR2 SYDVKM. The CDR3 is made up of 15 amino acids. CDR3 protein: CASREGQVSNQPQHF. The CDR3 DNA reads as TGTGCCAGCAGGGAAGGACAAGTTAGCAATCAGCCCCAGCATTTT.

This chain uses TRBV10-2 with TRBJ2-7, with 10 positions matching TRBD1. The V gene's germline CDR1 is WSHSY and CDR2 SAAADI. The CDR3 has 12 amino acids. J gave up 11 bases and V 6 bases, and 7 bases lay outside the gene matches. The CDR3: CASRGTGAVEYF. The CDR3 DNA reads TGCGCCAGCAGGGGGACAGGGGCTGTGGAGTACTTC.

The gene calls are TRBV7-2 and TRBJ2-7; D ambiguous. Trimming shortened V by 3 bases and J by 3 bases, and 9 bases separated the two germline ends. The germline CDR1 and CDR2 sequences are SGHTA and FQGNSA. The CDR3 spans 13 residues. The CDR3 is CASSLSFFYEQYF. The CDR3 nucleotides read TGTGCCAGCAGCTTGAGTTTTTTCTACGAGCAGTACTTC.

In DNA form, the CDR3 reads TGTGCCAGCAGTTACTTGAGGTCTGGAACTAATGAAAAACTGTTTTTT. It encodes CASSYLRSGTNEKLFF. The chain joins TRBV6-5 to TRBJ1-4; D is unresolved. Trimming removed 1 base at V and 1 base at J, with 10 bases between. Germline lookup yields CDR1 MNHEY and CDR2 SVGAGI. The CDR3 has 16 residues.

This rearrangement joins TRBV7-9 to TRBJ1-1; 9 nucleotides match TRBD1. The germline CDR1 and CDR2 sequences are SEHNR and FQNEAQ (reference sequence). The CDR3 consists of 16 residues. Trimming took 1 base from V and 5 from J; bases not matched to a gene: 8. CDR3 in DNA: TGTGCCAGCAGCTTAGGAGAGTCGGGACAGGGAACTGAAGCTTTCTTT. Translation gives CASSLGESGQGTEAFF.

V is TRBV30 and J is TRBJ2-7; D may be TRBD1 (5 bases). The V end lost 3 bases, the J end lost 6 bases, and 12 bases lay between the germline ends. Germline V gene data show CDR1 as GTSNPN and CDR2 as SVGIG (reference sequence). The CDR3 sequence is 12 residues long. The CDR3 region has the DNA TGTGCCTGGAGCCGACAGTCTGGCGAGCAGTACTTC. Protein: CAWSRQSGEQYF.

This clone appeared a few times. Written as DNA, the CDR3 is TGTGCCAGCAGTGAAGAGGGGATTTATGGCTACACCTTC. Translated, it gives CASSEEGIYGYTF. This chain uses TRBV2 with TRBJ1-2, with D maybe TRBD1 (5 bases). The CDR3 is 13 residues long. V shed 1 base and J shed 5 bases, with 8 bases lying between them. Germline-derived CDR1 and CDR2 are SNHLY and FYNNEI.

V is TRBV27 and J is TRBJ1-1; 7 positions match TRBD1. With V trimmed by 7 bases and J by 0 bases, 14 bases remained unmatched. The length of the CDR3 is 17 residues. Germline assignment: CDR1 MNHEY and CDR2 SMNVEV (reference sequence). The CDR3: CASKKTGFNFVNTEAFF. CDR3 in DNA: TGTGCCAGCAAAAAGACAGGGTTTAATTTTGTGAACACTGAAGCTTTCTTT.

V and J are TRBV15 and TRBJ2-5, with D possibly matching TRBD2 (5 bases). Trimming took off 0 bases at V and 5 bases at J, with 7 bases between the two ends. The CDR3 spans 13 residues. The germline V gene has CDR1 LNHNV and CDR2 YYDKDF (reference sequence). CDR3 nucleotides: TGTGCCACCAGCAGAGAAAGGAGGGAGACCCAGTACTTC. Translation: CATSRERRETQYF.

This chain connects TRBV4-3 to TRBJ2-4; 9 bases are shared with TRBD2. J lost 8 bases, V lost 2 bases, and 4 bases had no gene match. This CDR3 has 14 residues. Germline V CDR1 and CDR2: LGHNA, YSLEER. The CDR3 coding sequence is TGCGCCAGCAGCCAAAGCGGGAGGAGGGACATTCAGTACTTC. Translating gives CASSQSGRRDIQYF.

CDR3 loop: CASSRQNTYEQYF. The CDR3 DNA is TGTGCCAGCAGTCGACAGAATACCTACGAGCAGTACTTC. The gene calls are TRBV5-4 and TRBJ2-5, with D perhaps matching TRBD1 (5 bases). The DNA end lines up better with TRBJ2-7; the J call may be wrong. Germline V gene lookup returns CDR1 SGHNT and CDR2 YYREEE (reference sequence). The CDR3 loop spans 13 amino acids.

The V call is TRBV5-4, the J call TRBJ2-5; TRBD1 agrees at 8 bases. Germline CDR1 SGHNT, CDR2 YYREEE (reference sequence). The CDR3 is 16 amino acids. Trimming removed 0 bases from V and 5 bases from J; junction bases left unmatched: 9. CDR3 amino acids: CASSLEQGVIQETQYF. CDR3 nucleotide sequence: TGTGCCAGCAGCTTGGAACAGGGGGTTATCCAGGAGACCCAGTACTTC.

The chain employs TRBV11-3 and TRBJ2-5; TRBD2 is a possible D gene (7 bases). Between the trimmed V and J ends, which lost 5 bases and 5 bases, there was a span of 24 bases. The CDR3 sequence is 17 residues long. Germline values: CDR1 SGHNT, CDR2 YENEEA. The CDR3 nucleotides read TGTGCCAGCAGCCCCAGGGGTGGCGGGAGTCGTGGGGAGACCCAGTACTTC. Translation: CASSPRGGGSRGETQYF. The full variable domain, in which reference TRBV11-3 and TRBJ2-5 provide the parts outside the CDR3, is EAGVVQSPRYKIIEKKQPVAFWCNPISGHNTLYWYLQNLGQGPELLIRYENEEAVDDSQLPKDRFSAERLKGVDSTLKIQPAELGDSAVYLCASSPRGGGSRGETQYFGPGTRLLVL.

The chain joins TRBV28 to TRBJ2-2, with D perhaps matching TRBD1 (5 bases). The CDR3 has 16 amino acids. V lost 0 bases, J lost 6 bases, and 14 bases lay in between. The germline V gene encodes CDR1 MDHEN and CDR2 SYDVKM. The CDR3 protein is CASSLWGRYDPGELFF. The CDR3 DNA follows: TGTGCCAGCAGTTTATGGGGGCGTTACGACCCCGGGGAGCTGTTTTTT. The full variable domain, rest sourced from reference TRBV28 and TRBJ2-2, is DVKVTQSSRYLVKRTGEKVFLECVQDMDHENMFWYRQDPGLGLRLIYFSYDVKMKEKGDIPEGYSVSREKKERFSLILESASTNQTSMYLCASSLWGRYDPGELFFGEGSRLTVL.

The rearrangement uses TRBV10-3 and TRBJ1-3, with unresolved D. The CDR3 extends over 15 amino acids. Germline loops: CDR1 ENHRY, CDR2 SYGVKD. Deletions cut 4 bases from V and 0 bases from J, with 10 bases between. CDR3 DNA: TGTGCCATCAGTGGAGGACTGAGCTCTGGAAACACCATATATTTT. It encodes CAISGGLSSGNTIYF.

This clone was found a few times. The chain is built from TRBV11-3 and TRBJ1-1; a weak D match, TRBD1 (6 bases). Trimming shortened V by 5 bases and J by 4 bases, and 11 bases separated the two germline ends. The CDR3 is 13 amino acids. Germline V gene lookup returns CDR1 SGHNT and CDR2 YENEEA. CDR3 nucleotide sequence: TGTGCCAGCAGCCAGGGGTTGGGCACTGAAGCTTTCTTT. Protein product: CASSQGLGTEAFF.